A single sample gave rise to the 27 T cell receptor beta chains below, sequenced in a study of T-cell memory formation after mild COVID-19. TCRdb re-derived calls from the 5' RACE reads in MiXCR, one entry per CDR3 protein. The sample records some 210,000 distinct CDR3 sequences, around 26% being singletons. Sequenced material: PBMCs or a T cell subset sorted from them (not recorded which). These receptors were obtained from an adult woman who had mild COVID-19 (a few samples of this study predate the infection). Cell type and time point are not known.

There are a few counts of this clonotype. The V and J genes are TRBV5-1 and TRBJ2-3; unclear D gene. Germline lookup yields CDR1 SGHRS and CDR2 YFSETQ. V lost 0 bases to trimming and J lost 2 bases, with 7 bases between them. This CDR3 is built from 14 residues. As DNA, the CDR3 is TGCGCCAGCAGCTTGGCGGTCGACACAGATACGCAGTATTTT. Its protein product is CASSLAVDTDTQYF.

The CDR3 DNA is TGTGCCACCAGTGGCGCGGGGGGGACAAGCACAGATACGCAGTATTTT. This sequence encodes CATSGAGGTSTDTQYF. The chain joins TRBV24-1 to TRBJ2-3; 9 nucleotides match TRBD2. The J segment lost 0 bases and the V segment lost 5 bases, leaving 5 bases of the junction unmatched. There are 16 residues in the CDR3. Germline V gene data show CDR1 as KGHDR and CDR2 as SFDVKD.

This clonotype occurred a few times. This sequence joins TRBV9 and TRBJ1-5, with D possibly matching TRBD1 (6 bases). The CDR3 extends over 14 amino acids. Germline lookup yields CDR1 SGDLS and CDR2 YYNGEE. V was pared by 5 bases and J by 3 bases, with 12 bases between. CDR3 sequence reads: CASSGGTSNQPQHF. The CDR3 region has the DNA TGTGCCAGCAGTGGGGGGACATCCAATCAGCCCCAGCATTTT.

The chain joins TRBV18 to TRBJ2-1; D is possibly TRBD2 (7 bases). Between the trimmed V and J ends, which lost 0 bases and 7 bases, there was a span of 16 bases. Germline-derived CDR1 and CDR2 are KGHSH and LQKENI. There are 16 residues in the CDR3. The CDR3 loop is CASSPPGRGGRNEQFF. In nucleotides, the CDR3 is TGTGCCAGCTCACCACCGGGCAGGGGAGGGAGGAATGAGCAGTTCTTC.

J is TRBJ2-7 and V is TRBV10-3, with a possible D match to TRBD1 (6 bases). From germline, CDR1 is ENHRY and CDR2 SYGVKD. Trimming removed 5 bases from V and 6 bases from J, with 17 bases in between. CDR3 length: 14 amino acids. Here the CDR3 DNA reads TGTGCCATCAGTCTATTACAGGGAGCTGGCGAGCAGTACTTC. Translated, it gives CAISLLQGAGEQYF.

The table lists this clonotype with many counts. V usage is TRBV7-3 and J usage is TRBJ2-7; no definite D call. This CDR3 has 14 amino acids. The V and J ends lost 5 bases and 2 bases respectively, with 13 bases between them. Germline V gene sequence: CDR1 SGHTA, CDR2 FQGTGA. The CDR3 region is CASSHLTTPYEQYF. CDR3 coding DNA: TGTGCCAGCAGCCATTTGACAACCCCCTACGAGCAGTACTTC.

The chain couples TRBV4-1 to TRBJ1-2; D is perhaps TRBD1 (5 bases). CDR3 size: 14 residues. Germline V gene data show CDR1 as MGHRA and CDR2 as YSYEKL. Trimming took 1 base from V and 3 from J, leaving 9 bases between them. CDR3 loop: CASSQATGHYGYTF. The CDR3 DNA is TGCGCCAGCAGCCAAGCTACGGGACACTATGGCTACACCTTC.

This clonotype occurred a few times. The chain joins TRBV6-2 or TRBV6-3 to TRBJ1-6; D is unclear. Looked up from germline, CDR1 is MNHEY and CDR2 is SVGEGT. The ends were cut back, 10 bases at V and 4 bases at J, with 8 bases in the middle. This CDR3 has 12 residues. This CDR3 is CATKEYNSPLHF. CDR3 DNA sequence: TGTGCCACGAAGGAGTATAATTCACCCCTCCACTTT.

This CDR3 reads CASTDKGTTYEQYF. The CDR3 region has the DNA TGTGCCAGCACCGACAAGGGGACTACTTACGAGCAGTACTTC. The J gene is TRBJ2-7, the V gene TRBV6-1; 7 bases are a match to TRBD2. From germline, CDR1 is MNHNS and CDR2 SASEGT. Trimming at V came to 7 bases and at J to 4 bases, leaving 10 bases not matched to a gene. The CDR3 has 14 residues.

There are a few counts of this clonotype. The rearrangement uses TRBV12-3 or TRBV12-4 and TRBJ2-7; D is possibly TRBD2 (5 bases). The CDR3 totals 13 residues. Between the trimmed V and J ends, which lost 4 bases and 2 bases, there was a span of 9 bases. CDR3: CASSSEGPYEQYF. The CDR3 DNA is TGTGCCAGCAGTTCCGAGGGCCCCTACGAGCAGTACTTC.

This clonotype came up a few times. The chain joins TRBV9 to TRBJ2-1, with D perhaps TRBD2 (5 bases). Germline V lookup: CDR1 SGDLS, CDR2 YYNGEE. Trimming cost V 0 bases and J 0 bases, with 22 bases left between them. This CDR3 has 20 residues. CDR3 nucleotide sequence: TGTGCCAGCAGCGTAGCTACGGGGTTCGGGGTGGGGAGCTCCTACAATGAGCAGTTCTTC. Translated: CASSVATGFGVGSSYNEQFF.

This clonotype was counted a few times. V is TRBV20-1 and J is TRBJ2-7; 7 positions agree with TRBD1. Germline loops: CDR1 DFQATT, CDR2 SNEGSKA (reference sequence). The CDR3 consists of 13 residues. V trimming: 6 bases; J trimming: 4 bases; junction bases outside the gene matches: 9. This CDR3 is CSARPGTEYEQYF. CDR3 sequence (DNA): TGCAGTGCCCGCCCCGGGACAGAGTACGAGCAGTACTTC.

This clonotype was observed a handful of times. V usage is TRBV29-1 and J usage is TRBJ2-5, with 7 bases identical to TRBD1. With 3 bases clipped from V and 1 base from J, the junction kept 8 bases outside the gene matches. This CDR3 comprises 15 residues. Germline V gene lookup returns CDR1 SQVTM and CDR2 ANQGSEA. CDR3: CSVEFHRDSQETQYF. The CDR3 region has the DNA TGCAGCGTTGAGTTCCACCGGGACAGCCAAGAGACCCAGTACTTC.

This clonotype turned up a few times. The chain has TRBV5-1 and TRBJ1-1, with 7 bases aligning to TRBD1. Germline values: CDR1 SGHRS, CDR2 YFSETQ. The CDR3 length is 16 residues. The V segment lost 0 bases and the J segment 3 bases; nucleotides outside the gene matches: 8. This CDR3 is CASSLEGAVMDTEAFF. CDR3 coding DNA: TGCGCCAGCAGCTTGGAGGGGGCGGTAATGGACACTGAAGCTTTCTTT.

This clonotype was recorded only once. The chain has TRBV2 and TRBJ2-7; D unresolved. CDR3 length: 12 residues. V gave up 4 bases and J gave up 2 bases, with 6 bases separating them. Per the germline V gene, CDR1 is SNHLY and CDR2 is FYNNEI. The CDR3 nucleotides are TGTGCCAGCAGTGTGGCCACCTACGAGCAGTACTTC. Residues: CASSVATYEQYF.

There are a few counts of this clonotype. The chain joins TRBV12-3 or TRBV12-4 to TRBJ2-1; D is possibly TRBD2 (5 bases). The CDR3 has 16 residues. Trimming pared 5 bases from V and 6 bases from J, leaving 20 bases between. CDR3 DNA sequence: TGTGCCAGCAGTCCCACGACTACAGTTCCGCCCAATGAGCAGTTCTTC. Its protein is CASSPTTTVPPNEQFF.

V gene TRBV20-1 combines with J gene TRBJ1-1, with 7 bases identical to TRBD1. Germline CDR1 DFQATT, CDR2 SNEGSKA (reference sequence). With V trimmed by 1 base and J by 1 base, 3 bases remained unmatched. The CDR3 length is 14 residues. For the CDR3, the DNA is TGCAGTGCTAGAGGGACAGGACAGAACACTGAAGCTTTCTTT. Translated, it gives CSARGTGQNTEAFF.

The sample holds a few counts of this clonotype. The V and J genes are TRBV12-3 or TRBV12-4 and TRBJ2-7; TRBD1 might be the D (6 bases). This CDR3 is built from 14 residues. V was clipped by 7 bases and J by 5 bases, with 18 bases between them. The CDR3 reads CASTPPDRTHEQYF. As DNA, the CDR3 is TGTGCCAGCACCCCCCCGGACAGAACCCACGAGCAGTACTTC.

This clonotype has a handful of counts. This chain joins TRBV20-1 and TRBJ1-3; D is undetermined. V was cut by 2 bases and J by 3 bases, with 11 bases left in between. Germline loops: CDR1 DFQATT, CDR2 SNEGSKA (reference sequence). The CDR3 sequence is 14 residues long. The chain's CDR3 is CSARSPRGGNTIYF. CDR3 nucleotide sequence: TGCAGTGCTAGATCTCCACGGGGTGGAAACACCATATATTTT.

The rearrangement links TRBV2 to TRBJ1-6; D gene ambiguous. CDR1 is SNHLY, CDR2 FYNNEI, per germline. The CDR3 consists of 15 residues. Trimming pared 6 bases from V and 0 bases from J, leaving 9 bases between. The CDR3 loop reads CASRKESSYNSPLHF. The CDR3 nucleotides read TGTGCCAGCAGGAAGGAGAGCTCCTATAATTCACCCCTCCACTTT.

This clonotype was counted between two and nine times. J is TRBJ2-7 and V is TRBV7-2; D remains ambiguous. The CDR3 consists of 13 residues. Trimming took 5 bases from V and 4 from J, leaving 12 bases between them. Germline V gene sequence: CDR1 SGHTA, CDR2 FQGNSA. CDR3 residues: CASSAPLGYEQYF. The CDR3 nucleotides are TGTGCCAGCAGCGCCCCGCTTGGGTACGAGCAGTACTTC.

The rearrangement links TRBV5-1 to TRBJ2-7; unclear D gene. Trimming took 3 bases from V and 6 from J, leaving 10 bases between them. This CDR3 has 12 amino acids. Germline CDR1 is SGHRS and CDR2 is YFSETQ. This chain's CDR3 is CASSSPYGEQYF. For the CDR3, the DNA is TGCGCCAGCAGCTCCCCGTATGGCGAGCAGTACTTC.

The chain is built from TRBV7-9 and TRBJ2-1; 8 nucleotides agree with TRBD2. Germline values: CDR1 SEHNR, CDR2 FQNEAQ (reference sequence). Germline trimming cut 8 bases from V and 7 bases from J; bases unmatched to any gene: 7. The CDR3 runs 13 residues. In nucleotides, the CDR3 is TGTGCCAGCGGTCCACGGGAGGGGAATGAGCAGTTCTTC. It codes for CASGPREGNEQFF.

This clonotype was observed a few times. The V gene is TRBV7-2, the J gene TRBJ1-2, with TRBD1 matching over 8 bases. Germline V gene lookup returns CDR1 SGHTA and CDR2 FQGNSA. The CDR3 totals 12 residues. V shed 8 bases, J shed 4 bases, and the junction held 3 bases outside the gene matches. The CDR3 reads CASLRGPYGYTF. In DNA form, the CDR3 reads TGTGCCAGCCTCAGGGGGCCCTATGGCTACACCTTC.

In this sample, this clonotype turned up a few times. The V call is TRBV12-3 or TRBV12-4, the J call TRBJ2-5, with D possibly being TRBD2 (6 bases). V was cut by 7 bases and J by 3 bases, with 12 bases left in between. The CDR3 length is 13 residues. The DNA for the CDR3 is TGTGCCAGCACCCCGCCGGGGGAAGAGACCCAGTACTTC. This sequence encodes CASTPPGEETQYF.

The chain couples TRBV4-2 to TRBJ1-2; 8 nucleotides align to TRBD1. The V gene end was trimmed by 3 bases and the J gene end by 8 bases; junction bases not matched to a gene: 5. The germline CDR1 and CDR2 sequences are LGHNA and YNFKEQ. This CDR3 is built from 13 residues. The CDR3 DNA follows: TGTGCCAGCAGCCAGCAGGGGGCCGGGGGCTACACCTTC. This sequence encodes CASSQQGAGGYTF.

This clonotype was found a few times. This sequence joins TRBV12-3 or TRBV12-4 and TRBJ1-1; D remains ambiguous. Trimming pared 8 bases from V and 8 bases from J, leaving 12 bases between. This CDR3 region has 11 residues. CDR3 protein: CASLRTDEAFF. The CDR3 region has the DNA TGTGCCAGCCTAAGAACGGACGAAGCTTTCTTT.